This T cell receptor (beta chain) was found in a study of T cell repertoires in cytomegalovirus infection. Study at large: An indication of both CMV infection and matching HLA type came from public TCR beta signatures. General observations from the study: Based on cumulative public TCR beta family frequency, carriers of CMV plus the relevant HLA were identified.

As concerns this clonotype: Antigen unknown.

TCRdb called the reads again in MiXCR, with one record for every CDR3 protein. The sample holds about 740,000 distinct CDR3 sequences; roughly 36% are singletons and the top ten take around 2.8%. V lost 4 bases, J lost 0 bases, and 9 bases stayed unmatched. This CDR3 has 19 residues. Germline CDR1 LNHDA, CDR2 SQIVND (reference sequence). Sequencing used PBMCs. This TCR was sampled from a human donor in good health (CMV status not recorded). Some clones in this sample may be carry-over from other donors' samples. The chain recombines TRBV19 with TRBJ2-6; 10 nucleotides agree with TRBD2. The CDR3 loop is CASSTRTSGYTSGANVLTF. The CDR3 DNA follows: TGTGCCAGTAGTACAAGGACTAGCGGTTATACCTCTGGGGCCAACGTCCTGACTTTC.